A selection of T cell receptor beta chains follows, all from one sample in a study of blood T cell repertoires in COVID-19. Using immunoSEQ multiplex PCR, the repertoire was profiled, and TCRdb retains in-frame clones only, with some absent. The table records 350,000 to 450,000 clones, about 90% of them present only once. The sample consisted of PBMCs or T cells enriched from blood (not recorded which). These receptors were obtained from a woman aged 25 to 39 who had recovered from COVID-19. Both conserved end residues are part of each CDR3. Each record gives: J gene, D gene, clone size, V gene, CDR3 protein, CDR3 DNA. D genes are given only for firm matches. Clone size is not always given. Where it is, it says once, few, many or a class for expanded clones.

>TRBJ2-1|TRBD2|once|TRBV7-3
CASSSSALAGASSRDNEQFF
TGTGCCAGCAGTTCATCAGCACTAGCGGGAGCTTCCTCAAGGGACAATGAGCAGTTCTTC
>TRBJ2-1|.|.|TRBV7-9
CASSSYPAASSYNEQFF
TGTGCCAGCAGCTCATACCCAGCGGCTAGCTCCTACAATGAGCAGTTCTTC
>TRBJ1-4|TRBD1|.|TRBV6-5
CASRPRDRGEKLFF
TGTGCCAGCAGGCCCCGGGACAGGGGAGAAAAACTGTTTTTT
>TRBJ2-7|TRBD2|.|TRBV4-2
CASSQGDSGRSDYEQYF
TGTGCCAGCAGCCAAGGTGATAGCGGGAGGTCCGACTACGAGCAGTACTTC
>TRBJ1-2|TRBD1|once|TRBV28
CASSLSTRGTSRGYTF
TGTGCCAGCAGTTTATCAACCAGGGGGACGTCTCGTGGCTACACCTTC
>TRBJ2-1|TRBD2|.|TRBV9
CASSVSGGYNEQFF
TGTGCCAGCAGCGTTAGCGGGGGATACAATGAGCAGTTCTTC
>TRBJ2-2|TRBD2|.|TRBV7-3
CASSSPRTSGGANTGELFF
TGTGCCAGCAGCTCACCTAGGACTAGCGGGGGGGCCAACACCGGGGAGCTGTTTTTT
>TRBJ2-7|TRBD1|.|TRBV7-9
CASSPPGQMNEQYF
TGTGCCAGCAGCCCTCCGGGACAGATGAACGAGCAGTACTTC
>TRBJ1-2|.|.|TRBV27
CASSSLGGGVYGYTF
TGTGCCAGCAGTTCCCTTGGTGGAGGGGTCTATGGCTACACCTTC
>TRBJ2-3|.|.|TRBV7-3
CASSSGPRGLHSTDTQYF
TGTGCCAGCAGCTCGGGCCCCAGGGGCTTACATAGCACAGATACGCAGTATTTT
>TRBJ2-7|.|.|TRBV7-9
CASSSDITSYEQYF
TGTGCCAGCAGCTCGGACATAACCTCCTACGAGCAGTACTTC
>TRBJ2-7|.|.|TRBV6-5
CASSYSRVGYEQYF
TGTGCCAGCAGTTACTCGAGGGTGGGCTACGAGCAGTACTTC
>TRBJ1-5|.|.|TRBV19
CASRWGDQPQHF
TGTGCCAGTAGATGGGGGGACCAGCCCCAGCATTTT
>TRBJ1-3|.|.|TRBV7-9
CASSLVGGTGNTIYF
TGTGCCAGCAGCTTAGTCGGGGGAACTGGAAACACCATATATTTT
>TRBJ2-7|.|.|TRBV2
CASRWAGSYEQYF
TGTGCCAGCAGGTGGGCGGGATCCTACGAGCAGTACTTC
>TRBJ2-5|TRBD2|.|TRBV28
CASSQTSGSWETQYF
TGTGCCAGCAGTCAAACTAGCGGGAGTTGGGAGACCCAGTACTTC
>TRBJ1-6|.|.|TRBV6-2/TRBV6-3
CASSRSSYNSPLHF
TGTGCCAGCAGCCGGAGCTCCTATAATTCACCCCTCCACTTT
>TRBJ2-3|TRBD2|.|TRBV6-5
CASSREGNTQYF
TGTGCCAGCAGTAGGGAGGGAAATACGCAGTATTTT
>TRBJ1-2|.|.|TRBV6-2/TRBV6-3
CASSYSPSRGNFYGYTF
TGTGCCAGCAGTTATAGCCCGAGTCGTGGCAATTTCTATGGCTACACCTTC
>TRBJ2-1|.|.|TRBV9
CASSDGGDPYNEQFF
TGTGCCAGCAGCGATGGCGGGGACCCCTACAATGAGCAGTTCTTC
>TRBJ2-7|.|.|TRBV2
CASSEEGLSGSRYF
TGTGCCAGCAGTGAAGAGGGACTCTCAGGTTCGAGGTACTTC
>TRBJ2-1|TRBD2|.|TRBV4-1
CASTPAGTRNYNEQFF
TGCGCCAGCACTCCAGCCGGGACTAGAAATTACAATGAGCAGTTCTTC
>TRBJ1-6|.|once|TRBV5-6
CASSLDSGISPLHF
TGTGCCAGCAGCTTGGACTCAGGGATTTCACCCCTCCACTTT
>TRBJ1-2|.|.|TRBV5-4
CASSPPGRRGLEGYTF
TGTGCCAGCAGCCCCCCCGGGAGGCGGGGCCTGGAGGGCTACACCTTC
>TRBJ1-5|.|once|TRBV28
CASSWSQGHQPQHF
TGTGCCAGCAGTTGGTCACAGGGTCATCAGCCCCAGCATTTT
>TRBJ1-2|TRBD1|.|TRBV5-6
CASSTGQVIYTF
TGTGCCAGCAGCACTGGACAGGTCATCTACACCTTC
>TRBJ2-5|.|.|TRBV5-6
CASSLIGGRQETQYF
TGTGCCAGCAGCTTGATCGGGGGAAGACAAGAGACCCAGTACTTC
>TRBJ2-7|.|.|TRBV10-3
CAISDRGGGGYEQYF
TGTGCCATCAGTGACCGAGGGGGGGGCGGCTACGAGCAGTACTTC
>TRBJ1-3|.|.|TRBV9
CASSVTVSGNTIYF
TGTGCCAGCAGCGTGACAGTCTCTGGAAACACCATATATTTT
>TRBJ2-1|.|.|TRBV7-9
CASSGPSGLEQFF
TGTGCCAGCAGCGGGCCCAGCGGATTAGAGCAGTTCTTC
>TRBJ2-3|TRBD1|.|TRBV28
CASSLRQGNTDTQYF
TGTGCCAGCAGTCTCCGACAGGGAAACACAGATACGCAGTATTTT
>TRBJ1-1|TRBD1|.|TRBV3-1/TRBV3-2
CASRPPGGMNTEAFF
TGTGCCAGCAGGCCTCCAGGGGGAATGAACACTGAAGCTTTCTTT
>TRBJ1-3|.|.|TRBV18
CASSPATDTSGNTIYF
TGTGCCAGCTCACCAGCGACAGATACCTCTGGAAACACCATATATTTT
>TRBJ2-3|TRBD2|.|TRBV6-5
CASTQGLAVADTQYF
TGTGCCAGCACCCAGGGACTAGCGGTTGCAGATACGCAGTATTTT
>TRBJ2-7|.|.|TRBV11-2
CASSLWAGPYEQYF
TGTGCCAGCAGCTTATGGGCCGGCCCCTACGAGCAGTACTTC
>TRBJ2-7|.|.|TRBV5-6
CASSLALGIRAYEQYF
TGTGCCAGCAGCTTGGCCTTAGGTATCCGGGCCTACGAGCAGTACTTC
>TRBJ2-7|.|.|TRBV27
CASRGDLGERSYEQYF
TGTGCCAGCAGGGGCGACCTAGGGGAAAGGTCCTACGAGCAGTACTTC
>TRBJ2-7|.|.|TRBV4-3
CASSQVYPRAGSYEQYF
TGCGCCAGCAGCCAAGTATACCCCCGGGCGGGGTCCTACGAGCAGTACTTC
>TRBJ2-1|TRBD2|once|TRBV13
CASSLAASGYNEQFF
TGTGCCAGCAGCTTAGCCGCTAGCGGATACAATGAGCAGTTCTTC
>TRBJ1-4|TRBD1|.|TRBV2
CASSGGGSGGEKLFF
TGTGCCAGCAGTGGAGGCGGGTCAGGGGGCGAAAAACTGTTTTTT
>TRBJ1-2|.|.|TRBV19
CASSWTENYGYTF
TGTGCCAGTAGTTGGACTGAAAACTATGGCTACACCTTC
>TRBJ2-1|.|.|TRBV12-3/TRBV12-4
CASKTEYNEQFF
TGTGCCAGCAAAACTGAGTACAATGAGCAGTTCTTC
>TRBJ1-3|.|.|TRBV7-9
CASSLSTGLSSGNTIYF
TGTGCCAGCAGCTTATCTACAGGGTTGAGCTCTGGAAACACCATATATTTT
>TRBJ2-1|TRBD2|.|TRBV15
CATSRGTSGTYNEQFF
TGTGCCACCAGCAGAGGGACTAGCGGGACCTACAATGAGCAGTTCTTC
>TRBJ1-1|.|.|TRBV20-1
CSASQGTEAFF
TGCAGTGCTTCCCAGGGGACTGAAGCTTTCTTT
>TRBJ1-5|.|.|TRBV28
CASSRTDWQPQHF
TGTGCCAGCAGTAGGACAGATTGGCAGCCCCAGCATTTT
>TRBJ2-3|TRBD1|.|TRBV3-1/TRBV3-2
CASSQDIGGQATDTQYF
TGTGCCAGCAGCCAAGATATCGGGGGACAGGCGACAGATACGCAGTATTTT
>TRBJ1-5|.|.|TRBV27
CASSLRRDQPQHF
TGTGCCAGCAGTTTGAGGAGAGATCAGCCCCAGCATTTT
>TRBJ2-7|.|.|TRBV10-3
CAISESRRSSYEQYF
TGTGCCATCAGTGAGTCGAGGAGAAGCTCCTACGAGCAGTACTTC
>TRBJ2-7|TRBD2|.|TRBV5-1
CASSLPGGRNEQYF
TGCGCCAGCAGCCTGCCCGGGGGGAGGAACGAGCAGTACTTC
>TRBJ2-2|.|.|TRBV11-2
CASSLGSGAGELFF
TGTGCCAGCAGCTTGGGCTCAGGGGCTGGGGAGCTGTTTTTT
>TRBJ2-2|TRBD2|.|TRBV18
CASSPLQTGTRGAGELFF
TGTGCCAGCTCACCGTTACAAACCGGGACTAGAGGTGCCGGGGAGCTGTTTTTT